Following are 25 T cell receptor beta chains from one sample sequenced in a study of tumor and adjacent non-tumor tissue in lung cancer. The template was RNA from unsorted bulk tissue. Distant lung tissue was collected more than 3 cm away from the tumor edge. The library came from three nested PCR rounds adapted from ARM-PCR protocols. Each CDR3 protein gets one entry after TCRdb re-called the multiplex PCR reads with MiXCR. This repertoire shows about 76,000 distinct CDR3 sequences, 80% to 90% found once; its top ten account for approximately 55%. Sequences were obtained from distant non-tumor lung tissue. The receptors here all came from a man aged 55 to 70 with non-small cell lung cancer.

Concerning this clonotype: The junction and the germline gene differ at one end; a read error may be behind it. The chain employs TRBV6-5 and TRBJ2-6; the match to TRBD1 covers 7 bases. The CDR3 has 17 amino acids. Germline V lookup: CDR1 MNHEY, CDR2 SVGAGI. CDR3 region: CASSLTGASSGASVLTF. CDR3 coding DNA: TGTGCCAGCAGTTTAACAGGGGCCAGCTCTGGGGCCAGCGTCCTGACTTTC.

This clonotype was observed once. One end of the junction fails to match germline, which may point to a read error. This CDR3 reads CTSSSLQGSEAFF. In DNA form, the CDR3 reads TGTACCAGCAGCTCACTTCAGGGCAGTGAAGCTTTCTTT. The rearrangement joins TRBV5-6 to TRBJ1-1, with D possibly matching TRBD1 (5 bases). Per germline, CDR1 SGHDT and CDR2 YYEEEE. The CDR3 runs 13 residues.

Notes on this clonotype: A single base separates this from a much larger clone, so it may be a read error. V gene TRBV28 combines with J gene TRBJ2-2; 7 nucleotides agree with TRBD2. This CDR3 region has 13 residues. The germline CDR1 and CDR2 sequences are MDHEN and SYDVKM. CDR3 region: CTSSLAGTGELFF. CDR3 bases: TGTACCAGCAGCTTAGCGGGCACCGGGGAGCTGTTTTTT.

A note on this clonotype: At one boundary the junction diverges from the germline segment, which might be a read error. The chain combines TRBV12-5 with TRBJ2-7; D possibly corresponds to TRBD2 (6 bases). Germline-derived CDR1 and CDR2 are LGHNT and FRNRAP. CDR3 size: 15 residues. CDR3 in amino acids: CVSDLDYTGSYEQYF. The CDR3 coding sequence is TGTGTTAGTGATCTGGACTACACGGGGAGCTACGAGCAGTACTTC.

With respect to this clonotype: Sequence at one end of the junction differs from germline and may be a read error. The chain is built from TRBV5-4 and TRBJ2-3, with D maybe TRBD2 (5 bases). The CDR3 consists of 17 residues. The germline V gene has CDR1 SGHNT and CDR2 YYREEE (reference sequence). The CDR3 loop reads CTSSKVITRSTTDTQYF. As DNA, the CDR3 is TGTACCAGCAGCAAGGTTATTACTAGAAGTACCACAGATACGCAGTATTTT.

This clonotype was seen ten or more times. The chain carries TRBV5-6 and TRBJ2-3; 11 bases agree with TRBD1. The trim removed 0 bases at V and 3 bases at J, leaving 3 bases unmatched. CDR1 SGHDT and CDR2 YYEEEE come from the germline V gene. The CDR3 is made up of 16 amino acids. The CDR3 DNA is TGTGCCAGCAGCTTGGTTGGGGACAGGGGGACAGATACGCAGTATTTT. Protein: CASSLVGDRGTDTQYF.

CDR3 in amino acids: CASRREVGTEAFF. In DNA, the CDR3 is TGCGCCAGCAGGAGAGAGGTGGGCACTGAAGCTTTCTTT. The chain employs TRBV4-1 and TRBJ1-1; D gene ambiguous. Germline V gene lookup returns CDR1 MGHRA and CDR2 YSYEKL. The CDR3 spans 13 residues. Between the trimmed V and J ends, which lost 6 bases and 4 bases, there was a span of 12 bases.

The chain uses TRBV18 and TRBJ2-7; TRBD1 matches at 8 bases. CDR3 length: 15 amino acids. Germline lookup yields CDR1 KGHSH and CDR2 LQKENI. After removal of 5 bases from V and 2 bases from J, the junction contained 8 bases not matched to a gene. Written as DNA, the CDR3 is TGTGCCAGCTCAGTTCCTGGACAGGGCCCCTACGAGCAGTACTTC. It yields the protein CASSVPGQGPYEQYF.

As regards this clonotype: A much larger clone lies one base from this, so it may be a read error. The chain carries TRBV12-3 or TRBV12-4 and TRBJ2-7; 8 bases fit TRBD1. The CDR3 contains 15 residues. Written as DNA, the CDR3 is TGTGCCAGCAGCGCGCCCGGACAGGGAAACTACGACCAGTACTTC. Protein product: CASSAPGQGNYDQYF.

In regard to this clonotype: Germline is not matched at one junction end, which may reflect a read error. CDR3 DNA sequence: TGCAATGCTAGAGTGAACACTGAAACTTTCTTT. It specifies CNARVNTETFF. This rearrangement joins TRBV20-1 to TRBJ1-1; D is undetermined. The CDR3 spans 11 residues. Germline CDR1 DFQATT, CDR2 SNEGSKA (reference sequence).

The chain couples TRBV12-5 to TRBJ2-1, with D uncertain. Trimming left V 6 bases short and J 6 bases short, with 12 bases between. This CDR3 contains 13 residues. The germline gives CDR1 LGHNT, CDR2 FRNRAP. Here the CDR3 DNA reads TGTGCTAGTGGACCCTACAATGGCAATGAGCAGTTCTTC. This gives the protein CASGPYNGNEQFF.

The chain recombines TRBV4-1 with TRBJ2-5, with D perhaps given as TRBD1 or TRBD2 (5 bases each). The length of the CDR3 is 14 residues. Germline assignment: CDR1 MGHRA and CDR2 YSYEKL. V was clipped by 6 bases and J by 5 bases, with 16 bases between them. CDR3 in DNA: TGCGCCAGCAGTCGAGAGGGGTCTAGGGAGACCCAGTACTTC. The encoded protein is CASSREGSRETQYF.

With regard to this clonotype: A much larger clone differs by one base, so this may be a read error. The chain has TRBV7-2 and TRBJ2-7; possible D gene TRBD2, 6 bases. The V gene's germline CDR1 is SGHTA and CDR2 FQGNSA. Trimming left V 0 bases short and J 4 bases short, with 13 bases between. This CDR3 is 15 amino acids long. The CDR3 is CASSLAIGEAYEQYF. CDR3 sequence (DNA): TGTGCCAGCAGCTTAGCGATCGGGGAGGCTTACGAGCAGTACTTC.

This clonotype was detected ten times or more. The chain links TRBV5-6 to TRBJ2-7, with TRBD2 identical over 12 bases. The CDR3 covers 16 residues. In germline, CDR1 is SGHDT, CDR2 YYEEEE. The V and J ends lost 6 bases and 3 bases, in that order; junction bases with no gene match: 10. The DNA of the CDR3 is TGTGCCAGCAAGCGCCTAGCGGGAGGGAGGATCTACGAGCAGTACTTC. Its protein product is CASKRLAGGRIYEQYF.

For this clonotype: This may be a read error, as it is one base from a much larger clone. The rearrangement joins TRBV6-6 to TRBJ1-1; D is undetermined. V was trimmed by 6 bases and J by 1 base, leaving 6 bases between them. CDR1 is MNHNY, CDR2 SVGAGI, per germline (reference sequence). The CDR3 contains 12 residues. CDR3 nucleotide sequence: TGTGCCAGCAGGATAGGGAACACTGAAGCTTTCTTT. Translating gives CASRIGNTEAFF.

The rearrangement links TRBV20-1 to TRBJ2-1; D is possibly TRBD2 (8 bases). The CDR3 consists of 14 residues. The germline V gene encodes CDR1 DFQATT and CDR2 SNEGSKA (reference sequence). In DNA form, the CDR3 reads TGCAATGCCAGAGTTCGGGGGGGACAGAGTGAGCAGTTCTTC. Amino acid sequence: CNARVRGGQSEQFF.

The genes are TRBV29-1 and TRBJ2-7; D is possibly TRBD2 (5 bases). CDR1 and CDR2 from the germline V gene are SQVTM and ANQGSEA. The CDR3 is 14 amino acids. V was clipped by 6 bases and J by 7 bases, with 22 bases between them. CDR3 loop: CSVGRRQGDYEQYF. Written as DNA, the CDR3 is TGCAGCGTAGGCCGGCGACAAGGTGACTATGAGCAGTACTTC.

The V and J genes are TRBV7-2 and TRBJ2-7, with 7 bases that match TRBD1. The junction had 6 bases not matched to a gene; V was cut back by 4 bases and J by 9 bases. CDR1 is SGHTA and CDR2 is FQGNSA in the germline V gene. CDR3 size: 12 residues. CDR3 DNA: TGTGCCAGCAGCTCAACAGGGGTCGGGCAGTACTTC. Its protein is CASSSTGVGQYF.

About this clonotype itself: A clone one base away is much larger, so this may be a read error. This rearrangement joins TRBV7-9 to TRBJ1-2; D not resolved. Trimming left V 7 bases short and J 8 bases short, with 11 bases between. The CDR3 has 11 amino acids. Germline V lookup: CDR1 SEHNR, CDR2 FQNEAQ (reference sequence). The CDR3 region has the DNA TGTGCCAGCACTCGAAGGGAGGGCTACACCTTC. Its translation is CASTRREGYTF.

Turning to this clonotype: One junction end does not reproduce the germline sequence, and a read error may be involved. The rearrangement links TRBV12-3 or TRBV12-4 to TRBJ2-1; the D gene could be TRBD1 or TRBD2 (6 bases each). This CDR3 has 13 residues. This CDR3 is CASSLTRDNVRFF. The CDR3 nucleotides read TGTGCCAGTAGTTTGACGCGGGACAATGTGCGGTTCTTC.

Concerning this clonotype itself: A much larger clone differs from this one at a single base, so this may be a read error. The rearrangement uses TRBV4-1 and TRBJ1-2; D gene ambiguous. The CDR3 is 15 residues long. CDR1 is MGHRA, CDR2 YSYEKL, per germline. V was trimmed by 4 bases and J by 7 bases, leaving 19 bases between them. The CDR3: CASSLLRREGGGYTF. As DNA, the CDR3 is TGCGCCAGCAGCCTCCTGAGGCGGGAAGGCGGTGGCTACACCTTC.

V gene TRBV6-2 or TRBV6-3 combines with J gene TRBJ1-1; D remains unclear. The germline V gene has CDR1 MNHEY and CDR2 SVGEGT. The length of the CDR3 is 14 residues. The CDR3, as DNA: TGTACCAACAGTTACCCATACGGGAACACTGAAGCTTTCTTT. Translated: CTNSYPYGNTEAFF.

Notes on this clonotype: Being one base from a much bigger clone, this may be a read error. CDR3 in amino acids: CASSATTGGGGYTF. The DNA of the CDR3 is TGTGCCAGCAGCGCTACCACAGGGGGAGGTGGCTACACCTTC. The chain carries TRBV28 and TRBJ1-2; TRBD1 matches at 8 bases. The germline CDR1 and CDR2 sequences are MDHEN and SYDVKM. The CDR3 consists of 14 residues. J lost 7 bases, V lost 6 bases, and 10 bases had no gene match.

With regard to this clonotype: A single base separates this from a much larger clone, so it may be a read error. J is TRBJ2-5 and V is TRBV12-3 or TRBV12-4, with 8 nucleotides matching TRBD1. The CDR3 length is 12 residues. The CDR3 loop is CAGSRQGETQYF. The CDR3 DNA sequence: TGTGCCGGCAGCAGACAGGGGGAGACCCAGTACTTC.

Worth noting for this clonotype: At one end, the junction sequence differs from germline, possibly due to a read error. The V and J genes are TRBV4-3 and TRBJ2-6; D may match TRBD1 or TRBD2 (5 bases each). CDR3 length equals 16 residues. CDR1 is LGHNA, CDR2 YSLEER, per germline. The CDR3 loop is CASSQEAVSGANVQTF. The CDR3 region has the DNA TGTGCTAGCAGCCAAGAGGCGGTGTCTGGGGCCAACGTCCAGACTTTC.